The rows below give T cell receptor beta chains drawn from one sample of a study of radiation and T cells in renal cell carcinoma. TCRdb keeps only in-frame clones here, not all; method: immunoSEQ multiplex PCR. The sample shows more than 8,000 clones, about 59% of them seen only once. The sample here was tumor tissue, taken from a patient whose treatment included radiotherapy and nephrectomy. These receptors all stem from a man in his sixties with renal cell carcinoma. CDR3s include the opening cysteine and the closing phenylalanine or tryptophan. A D gene is named only where the DNA matches it firmly. The size field is filled for only some rows; it gives once, few, many or a size class.

-	TRBD1	TRBV28	TRBJ2-7	TGTGCCAGCAGTTCCTACAATGGCCGGGACAGAAACTACGAGCAGTACTTC	CASSSYNGRDRNYEQYF
-	-	TRBV21-1	TRBJ2-7	TGTGCCAGCAGCTCCCGGGACAGGGTGTCCTACGAGCAGTACTTC	CASSSRDRVSYEQYF
-	TRBD2	TRBV7-2	TRBJ2-7	TGTGCCAGCAGCTTAGGTTCTAGCGGCTACGAGCAGTACTTC	CASSLGSSGYEQYF
-	-	TRBV28	TRBJ2-7	TGTGCCAGCAGTTTTGGGCAGGGAGGCTACGAGCAGTACTTC	CASSFGQGGYEQYF
few	-	TRBV7-2	TRBJ1-1	TGTGCCAGCAGCTTCCCGGGGGGCACTGAAGCTTTCTTT	CASSFPGGTEAFF
-	-	TRBV6-1	TRBJ1-2	TGTGCCAGCAGTGTAGGGGACTATTCTAACTATGGCTACACCTTC	CASSVGDYSNYGYTF
few	-	TRBV7-9	TRBJ2-3	TGTGCCAGCAGCTTGGATCGGGCCACCACAGATACGCAGTATTTT	CASSLDRATTDTQYF
-	TRBD1	TRBV5-1	TRBJ1-2	TGCGCCAGCAGCCCAGACTCGACAGGGAGGATCGGTGGCTACACCTTC	CASSPDSTGRIGGYTF
few	TRBD2	TRBV28	TRBJ2-7	TGTGCCAGCAGTTTACGCGGGAGTAAGCAGTACTTC	CASSLRGSKQYF
-	-	TRBV5-8	TRBJ1-5	TGTGCCAGCAGCTTAGGCAGGGACCCTAATCAGCCCCAGCATTTT	CASSLGRDPNQPQHF
few	-	TRBV19	TRBJ1-1	TGTGCCAGTAGCGACATAAAGGAGGTCGTCAACACTGAAGCTTTCTTT	CASSDIKEVVNTEAFF
-	TRBD1	TRBV19	TRBJ1-5	TGTGCCAGTAGTACCGGGACAGGGGGGGGACAGCCCCAGCATTTT	CASSTGTGGGQPQHF
-	-	TRBV28	TRBJ1-2	TGTGCCAGCAGTCCTCTGAGGCATGGCTACACCTTC	CASSPLRHGYTF
-	-	TRBV6-5	TRBJ2-7	TGTGCCAGCAGTTACTCGTTAGACTATACCGAGCAGTACTTC	CASSYSLDYTEQYF
-	TRBD2	TRBV7-2	TRBJ2-3	TGTGCCAGCAGGACTAGCGGGAGTTCCACAGATACGCAGTATTTT	CASRTSGSSTDTQYF
once	-	TRBV18	TRBJ1-2	TGTGCCAGCTCGAGTACTGACAGGCCGAGGGCCCCCTACACCTTC	CASSSTDRPRAPYTF
few	-	TRBV15	TRBJ1-1	TGTGCCTCGGCTGGGGCGAACACTGAAGCTTTCTTT	CASAGANTEAFF
-	-	TRBV11-2	TRBJ1-5	TGTGCCAGCAGCTTATGGGAGGGAGGGCAGCCCCAGCATTTT	CASSLWEGGQPQHF
-	TRBD2	TRBV7-2	TRBJ2-7	TGTGCCAGCAGCTTAGAGGTCCTAGCGGGAGATCCTCGATCTCGGCAGTACTTC	CASSLEVLAGDPRSRQYF
-	-	TRBV16	TRBJ1-3	TGTGCCAGCAGCTTTGGACAGCCTTCTGGAAACACCATATATTTT	CASSFGQPSGNTIYF
-	-	TRBV7-2	TRBJ2-5	TGTGCCAGCAGCTTAGTGAGAGCACAAGAGACCCAGTACTTC	CASSLVRAQETQYF
-	-	TRBV27	TRBJ2-7	TGTGCCAGCAGTTTGAGGAAGTACTCCTACGAGCAGTACTTC	CASSLRKYSYEQYF